Following are 30 T cell receptor beta chains from one sample sequenced in a study of blood T cell repertoires in COVID-19. TCRdb's copy holds only in-frame clones and misses some; the assay was immunoSEQ multiplex PCR. The sample includes 190,000 or so clones, approximately 86% of them seen just once. Sequenced: peripheral blood. Every receptor here comes from a woman over 75 with acute or convalescent COVID-19.

This clone was recorded only once. The genes are TRBV19 and TRBJ1-1; D is unclear. The CDR3 covers 13 residues. Trimming removed 3 bases from V and 1 base from J, with 6 bases in between. CDR1 is LNHDA and CDR2 is SQIVND in the germline V gene (reference sequence). The CDR3 nucleotides are TGTGCCAGTAGTATGGCCAGGAACACTGAAGCTTTCTTT. Protein: CASSMARNTEAFF.

The genes are TRBV29-1 and TRBJ1-2; TRBD1 matches at 7 bases. The CDR3 length is 15 residues. Trimming at V came to 1 base and at J to 4 bases, leaving 9 bases not matched to a gene. Germline CDR1 and CDR2: SQVTM and ANQGSEA. CDR3 in amino acids: CSVEAMGPGGYGYTF. The CDR3 DNA reads TGCAGCGTTGAAGCTATGGGCCCAGGGGGCTATGGCTACACCTTC.

The V gene is TRBV9, the J gene TRBJ1-6, with D perhaps matching TRBD1 (6 bases). The germline V and J ends were trimmed by 0 bases and 5 bases, with 12 bases remaining between them. CDR1 is SGDLS and CDR2 is YYNGEE in the germline V gene. This CDR3 region has 16 residues. CDR3 loop: CASSVGGTPDNSPLHF. The CDR3 region has the DNA TGTGCCAGCAGCGTAGGAGGGACACCCGATAATTCACCCCTCCACTTT.

This sequence joins TRBV7-2 and TRBJ2-1; 15 bases are a match to TRBD2. With 5 bases clipped from V and 8 bases from J, the junction kept 7 bases outside the gene matches. CDR1 and CDR2 from the germline V gene are SGHTA and FQGNSA. The CDR3 is made up of 16 amino acids. The CDR3 region is CASSPLGLAGGHEQFF. CDR3 coding DNA: TGTGCCAGCAGCCCATTGGGACTAGCGGGGGGACATGAGCAGTTCTTC.

This chain links TRBV30 with TRBJ2-2, with 11 bases fitting TRBD1. The germline V gene has CDR1 GTSNPN and CDR2 SVGIG (reference sequence). Trimming removed 5 bases from V and 8 bases from J; junction bases left unmatched: 10. The CDR3 has 15 amino acids. This chain's CDR3 is CAWGSGQGVSGELFF. CDR3 DNA sequence: TGTGCCTGGGGATCGGGACAGGGGGTTTCAGGGGAGCTGTTTTTT.

J is TRBJ2-2 and V is TRBV27, with TRBD1 identical over 9 bases. This CDR3 comprises 16 residues. V was clipped by 0 bases and J by 4 bases; unmatched bases: 3. CDR1 is MNHEY, CDR2 SMNVEV, per germline (reference sequence). The CDR3 nucleotides read TGTGCCAGCAGTTTATCCGGGACAGGGCTCACCGGGGAGCTGTTTTTT. This sequence encodes CASSLSGTGLTGELFF.

This sequence joins TRBV6-6 and TRBJ2-5, with a possible D match to TRBD2 (7 bases). The V end was cut by 4 bases, the J end by 5 bases, with 14 bases between. The CDR3 has 14 amino acids. CDR1 MNHNY and CDR2 SVGAGI come from the germline V gene (reference sequence). The CDR3 coding sequence is TGTGCCAGCAGTTCCGGGGGGCGCAGGGAGACCCAGTACTTC. Translating it yields CASSSGGRRETQYF.

The chain joins TRBV4-3 to TRBJ2-2, with TRBD2 identical over 8 bases. Germline CDR1 reads LGHNA; CDR2 reads YSLEER. The trim removed 3 bases at V and 4 bases at J, leaving 4 bases unmatched. The CDR3 length is 15 residues. The CDR3 reads CASSHGSGATGELFF. CDR3 sequence (DNA): TGCGCCAGCAGCCATGGTAGCGGGGCCACCGGGGAGCTGTTTTTT.

V is TRBV15 and J is TRBJ1-2; no firm D call. The CDR3 covers 14 residues. Germline CDR1 LNHNV, CDR2 YYDKDF (reference sequence). Trimming removed 3 bases at V and 3 bases at J, with 11 bases between. This chain's CDR3 is CATSRATGHYGYTF. The DNA of the CDR3 is TGTGCCACCAGCAGGGCAACTGGGCACTATGGCTACACCTTC.

J is TRBJ2-1 and V is TRBV7-8, with D tentatively TRBD2 (6 bases). The CDR3 runs 16 residues. V was clipped by 5 bases and J by 3 bases, with 17 bases between them. CDR1 is SGHVS and CDR2 is FQNEAQ in the germline V gene. Here the CDR3 reads CASSPTRLVRYNEQFF. Written as DNA, the CDR3 is TGTGCCAGCAGCCCCACCCGACTAGTACGCTACAATGAGCAGTTCTTC.

The chain couples TRBV19 to TRBJ1-6; D unresolved. From germline, CDR1 is LNHDA and CDR2 SQIVND (reference sequence). Trimming removed 6 bases at V and 7 bases at J, with 13 bases between. The CDR3 runs 14 residues. CDR3 amino acids: CASSPEASNSPLHF. DNA for the CDR3: TGTGCCAGTAGCCCCGAGGCGTCGAATTCACCCCTCCACTTT.

The V gene is TRBV19, the J gene TRBJ1-2, with TRBD1 as a possible D gene (6 bases). CDR3 size: 15 residues. The germline V gene encodes CDR1 LNHDA and CDR2 SQIVND (reference sequence). V dropped 4 bases and J dropped 2 bases, with 14 bases sitting between them. CDR3 residues: CASSTRQAENYGYTF. The CDR3 nucleotides are TGTGCCAGTAGTACTCGACAGGCGGAAAACTATGGCTACACCTTC.

The CDR3 protein is CASRLQVNTEAFF. The CDR3 DNA reads TGTGCCAGCAGATTACAGGTGAACACTGAAGCTTTCTTT. V and J are TRBV6-5 and TRBJ1-1, with D possibly TRBD1 on 5 matching bases. Germline-derived CDR1 and CDR2 are MNHEY and SVGAGI. The germline V and J ends were trimmed by 6 bases and 0 bases, with 8 bases remaining between them. The CDR3 loop spans 13 amino acids.

This clone is a singleton in its sample. The V call is TRBV30, the J call TRBJ1-1; 9 bases match TRBD1. Germline CDR1 and CDR2: GTSNPN and SVGIG (reference sequence). This CDR3 contains 15 residues. The V gene end was trimmed by 0 bases and the J gene end by 6 bases; junction bases not matched to a gene: 8. The DNA of the CDR3 is TGTGCCTGGAGTGTACGGACAGGGGCGAGGGCTGAAGCTTTCTTT. Translating it yields CAWSVRTGARAEAFF.

The chain couples TRBV5-1 to TRBJ2-1; D possibly corresponds to TRBD2 (6 bases). V gave up 0 bases and J gave up 1 base, with 11 bases separating them. Germline V CDR1 and CDR2: SGHRS, YFSETQ. The CDR3 sequence is 16 residues long. For the CDR3, the DNA is TGCGCCAGCAGCTTGGGGGCGGGATCGTCCTACAATGAGCAGTTCTTC. The encoded protein is CASSLGAGSSYNEQFF.

The V gene is TRBV12-5, the J gene TRBJ2-2; TRBD1 matches at 10 bases. The V gene's germline CDR1 is LGHNT and CDR2 FRNRAP. This CDR3 region has 18 residues. Trimming cost V 0 bases and J 6 bases; bases outside gene matches: 10. The CDR3 bases are TGTGCTAGTGGTTTGGTAAAATTGGGACAGGGGTCTCCCGGGGAGCTGTTTTTT. Protein sequence: CASGLVKLGQGSPGELFF.

This clone was observed a handful of times. This chain connects TRBV2 to TRBJ2-2; TRBD1 is a possible D gene (6 bases). The CDR3 loop spans 14 amino acids. V lost 4 bases and J 2 bases, leaving 8 bases between the germline ends. The germline CDR1 and CDR2 sequences are SNHLY and FYNNEI. The CDR3 coding sequence is TGTGCCAGCAGTGGCAGGGGCAACACCGGGGAGCTGTTTTTT. This gives the protein CASSGRGNTGELFF. Combining the CDR3 with reference TRBV2 and TRBJ2-2 gives the whole variable domain EPEVTQTPSHQVTQMGQEVILRCVPISNHLYFYWYRQILGQKVEFLVSFYNNEISEKSEIFDDQFSVERPDGSNFTLKIRSTKLEDSAMYFCASSGRGNTGELFFGEGSRLTVL.

This chain's CDR3 is CASSGRGGGEKLFF. DNA of the CDR3: TGTGCCAGCAGCGGACGGGGGGGTGGAGAAAAACTGTTTTTT. This chain links TRBV5-4 with TRBJ1-4, with D perhaps TRBD1 (5 bases). The germline V and J ends were trimmed by 4 bases and 8 bases, with 15 bases remaining between them. The CDR3 extends over 14 amino acids. CDR1 is SGHNT and CDR2 is YYREEE in the germline V gene (reference sequence).

The chain recombines TRBV7-2 with TRBJ1-1; D is ambiguous. The CDR3 contains 14 residues. The V gene's germline CDR1 is SGHTA and CDR2 FQGNSA. V gave up 5 bases and J gave up 0 bases, with 10 bases separating them. The DNA for the CDR3 is TGTGCCAGCAGCCTAATGAGGATGAACACTGAAGCTTTCTTT. It yields the protein CASSLMRMNTEAFF.

The DNA for the CDR3 is TGTGCCAGCAGCGTGGGTAGCGGGATTGGTGAGCAGTTCTTC. The encoded protein is CASSVGSGIGEQFF. The chain is built from TRBV9 and TRBJ2-1; 8 nucleotides align to TRBD2. Germline trimming cut 2 bases from V and 9 bases from J; bases unmatched to any gene: 7. Germline V gene data show CDR1 as SGDLS and CDR2 as YYNGEE. This CDR3 spans 14 amino acids.

V is TRBV3-1 (or the pseudogene TRBV3-2) and J is TRBJ1-1; TRBD1 matches at 8 bases. Trimming cost V 6 bases and J 0 bases; bases outside gene matches: 6. Germline V gives CDR1 LGHDT, CDR2 YNNKEL (reference sequence). The CDR3 spans 15 residues. The CDR3 region has the DNA TGTGCCAGCAGTCAAAGGACAGGGATGAACACTGAAGCTTTCTTT. This codes for CASSQRTGMNTEAFF.

V and J are TRBV10-3 and TRBJ2-6, with TRBD1 as a possible D gene (6 bases). This CDR3 has 18 amino acids. Trimming left V 2 bases short and J 3 bases short, with 17 bases between. Germline-derived CDR1 and CDR2 are ENHRY and SYGVKD. Here the CDR3 DNA reads TGTGCCATCAGTGAGGGGGGCAGGGGCTTCTTTGGGGCCAACGTCCTGACTTTC. Protein: CAISEGGRGFFGANVLTF.

The chain couples TRBV12-3 or TRBV12-4 to TRBJ1-5; D may be TRBD1 (5 bases). Trimming cost V 3 bases and J 11 bases, with 14 bases left between them. The CDR3 contains 13 residues. In nucleotides, the CDR3 is TGTGCCAGCAGTTTCGGTGGGGCCTGGTCCCAGCATTTT. Protein sequence: CASSFGGAWSQHF.

This CDR3 reads CASSPPFADNQPQHF. CDR3 nucleotide sequence: TGTGCCAGCTCACCGCCTTTTGCGGACAATCAGCCCCAGCATTTT. The chain has TRBV18 and TRBJ1-5; D ambiguous. This CDR3 is 15 amino acids long. V was shortened by 3 bases and J by 3 bases, with 12 bases between the two germline ends. In germline, CDR1 is KGHSH, CDR2 LQKENI.

This rearrangement joins TRBV10-2 to TRBJ1-2, with D unclear. Trimming shortened V by 0 bases and J by 4 bases, and 12 bases separated the two germline ends. Germline-derived CDR1 and CDR2 are WSHSY and SAAADI. The CDR3 has 15 residues. CDR3 nucleotides: TGCGCCAGCAGTGAGTCCGTTGCGACGGGCTATGGCTACACCTTC. It translates to CASSESVATGYGYTF.

The J gene is TRBJ2-5, the V gene TRBV25-1, with TRBD1 matching 7 bases. The CDR3 totals 15 residues. The germline gives CDR1 MGHDK, CDR2 SYGVNS. V dropped 3 bases and J dropped 1; count of bases not matched to a gene: 5. The CDR3 here is CASSDPTGPQETQYF. As DNA, the CDR3 is TGTGCCAGCAGTGATCCGACAGGGCCCCAAGAGACCCAGTACTTC. Variable domain in full (rest from reference TRBV25-1 and TRBJ2-5): EADIYQTPRYLVIGTGKKITLECSQTMGHDKMYWYQQDPGMELHLIHYSYGVNSTEKGDLSSESTVSRIRTEHFPLTLESARPSHTSQYLCASSDPTGPQETQYFGPGTRLLVL.

J is TRBJ1-6 and V is TRBV2, with TRBD1 identical over 7 bases. The CDR3 is made up of 16 amino acids. CDR1 and CDR2 (germline): SNHLY, FYNNEI. The junction had 7 bases not matched to a gene; V was cut back by 2 bases and J by 6 bases. Here the CDR3 reads CASSELRTGANSPLHF. CDR3 bases: TGTGCCAGCAGTGAACTAAGAACAGGGGCTAATTCACCCCTCCACTTT.

The J gene is TRBJ1-2, the V gene TRBV7-2, with TRBD1 as a possible D gene (5 bases). Germline V gene sequence: CDR1 SGHTA, CDR2 FQGNSA. The CDR3 spans 14 residues. V lost 5 bases to trimming and J lost 7 bases, with 17 bases between them. In DNA form, the CDR3 reads TGTGCCAGCAGCCTAGATTCGACAGCGTCTGGCTACACCTTC. Amino acids: CASSLDSTASGYTF.

This chain connects TRBV7-9 to TRBJ2-1; TRBD2 agrees at 11 bases. Germline lookup yields CDR1 SEHNR and CDR2 FQNEAQ (reference sequence). Trimming removed 5 bases from V and 4 bases from J; junction bases left unmatched: 13. CDR3 length: 18 amino acids. DNA of the CDR3: TGTGCCAGCAGCCTCGCAAGGGGGCTAGCGGGAGGTTACAATGAGCAGTTCTTC. This translates into CASSLARGLAGGYNEQFF.

The chain couples TRBV12-3 or TRBV12-4 to TRBJ1-1; the D gene is possibly TRBD1 (5 bases). CDR3 size: 13 residues. V was trimmed by 6 bases and J by 4 bases, leaving 12 bases between them. The CDR3 sequence is CASSLWGSTEAFF. The CDR3 bases are TGTGCCAGCAGCTTGTGGGGCTCCACTGAAGCTTTCTTT.